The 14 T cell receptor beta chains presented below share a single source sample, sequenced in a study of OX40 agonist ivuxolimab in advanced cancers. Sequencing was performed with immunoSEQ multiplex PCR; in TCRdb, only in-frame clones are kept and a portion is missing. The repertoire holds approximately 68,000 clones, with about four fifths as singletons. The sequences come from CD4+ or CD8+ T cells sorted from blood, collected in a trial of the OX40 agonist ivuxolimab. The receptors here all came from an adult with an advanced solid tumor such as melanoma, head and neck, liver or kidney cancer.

In DNA form, the CDR3 reads TGTGCCAGCACGTTTGCCAGGGGCACCTATGGCTACACCTTC. Translation: CASTFARGTYGYTF. This chain uses TRBV6-5 with TRBJ1-2, with a tentative D call TRBD1 (6 bases). The V gene lost 7 bases and the J gene lost 4 bases, with 16 bases spanning the gap. In germline, CDR1 is MNHEY, CDR2 SVGAGI. This CDR3 region has 14 residues.

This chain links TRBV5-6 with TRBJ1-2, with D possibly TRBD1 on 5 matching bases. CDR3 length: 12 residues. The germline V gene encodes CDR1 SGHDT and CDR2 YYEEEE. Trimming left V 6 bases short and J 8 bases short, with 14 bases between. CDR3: CASTIRGGGYTF. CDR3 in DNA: TGTGCCAGCACCATCCGGGGGGGAGGCTACACCTTC.

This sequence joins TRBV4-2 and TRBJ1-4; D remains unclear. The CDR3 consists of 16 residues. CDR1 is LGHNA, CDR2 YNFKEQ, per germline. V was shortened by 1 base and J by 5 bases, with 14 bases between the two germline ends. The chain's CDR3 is CASSQAAEVSNEKLFF. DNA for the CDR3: TGTGCCAGCAGCCAAGCCGCGGAGGTCTCAAATGAAAAACTGTTTTTT.

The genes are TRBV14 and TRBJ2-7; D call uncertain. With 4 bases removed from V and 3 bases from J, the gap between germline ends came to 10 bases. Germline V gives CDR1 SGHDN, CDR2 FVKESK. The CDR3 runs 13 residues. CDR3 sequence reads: CASSRISVYEQYF. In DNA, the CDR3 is TGTGCCAGCAGCCGGATATCAGTCTACGAGCAGTACTTC. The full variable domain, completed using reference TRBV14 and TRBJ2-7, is EAGVTQFPSHSVIEKGQTVTLRCDPISGHDNLYWYRRVMGKEIKFLLHFVKESKQDESGMPNNRFLAERTGGTYSTLKVQPAELEDSGVYFCASSRISVYEQYFGPGTRLTVT.

CDR3 in amino acids: CASSPLLSLGGEKLFF. The CDR3 DNA reads TGTGCCAGCAGCCCTCTCCTCTCTCTGGGGGGTGAAAAACTGTTTTTT. The rearrangement joins TRBV7-9 to TRBJ1-4; tentatively, D is TRBD1 (5 bases). Germline V gene sequence: CDR1 SEHNR, CDR2 FQNEAQ (reference sequence). Trimming left V 5 bases short and J 7 bases short, with 20 bases between. This CDR3 is 16 amino acids long.

In nucleotides, the CDR3 is TGTGCTACCAGCGGGAGGTACGAGCAGTACTTC. It yields the protein CATSGRYEQYF. The rearrangement uses TRBV30 and TRBJ2-7; 9 bases align to TRBD2. CDR3 size: 11 residues. Germline values: CDR1 GTSNPN, CDR2 SVGIG (reference sequence).

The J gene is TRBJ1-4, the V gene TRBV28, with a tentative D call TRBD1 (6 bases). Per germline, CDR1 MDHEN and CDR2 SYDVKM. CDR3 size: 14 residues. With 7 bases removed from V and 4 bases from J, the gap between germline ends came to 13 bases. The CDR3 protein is CASKSGQSNEKLFF. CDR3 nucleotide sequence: TGTGCCAGCAAATCAGGACAGAGTAATGAAAAACTGTTTTTT. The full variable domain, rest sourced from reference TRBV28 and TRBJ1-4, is DVKVTQSSRYLVKRTGEKVFLECVQDMDHENMFWYRQDPGLGLRLIYFSYDVKMKEKGDIPEGYSVSREKKERFSLILESASTNQTSMYLCASKSGQSNEKLFFGSGTQLSVL.

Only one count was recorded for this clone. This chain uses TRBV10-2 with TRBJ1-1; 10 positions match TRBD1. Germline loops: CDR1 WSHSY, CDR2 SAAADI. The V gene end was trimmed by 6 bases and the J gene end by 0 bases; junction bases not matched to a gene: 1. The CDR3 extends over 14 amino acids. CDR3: CASRGTGVNTEAFF. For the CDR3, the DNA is TGCGCCAGCAGAGGGACAGGGGTGAACACTGAAGCTTTCTTT.

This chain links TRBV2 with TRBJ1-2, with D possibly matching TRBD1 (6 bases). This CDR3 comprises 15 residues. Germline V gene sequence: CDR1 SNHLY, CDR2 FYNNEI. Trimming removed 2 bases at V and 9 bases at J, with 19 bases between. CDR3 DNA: TGTGCCAGCAGTGAACTCCGGGGGGCGCGGGTCCGCTACACCTTC. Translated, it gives CASSELRGARVRYTF.

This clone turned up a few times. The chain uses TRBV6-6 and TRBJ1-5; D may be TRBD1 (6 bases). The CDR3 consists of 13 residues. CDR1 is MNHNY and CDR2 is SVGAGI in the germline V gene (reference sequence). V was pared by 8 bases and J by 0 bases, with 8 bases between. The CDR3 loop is CASRGASNQPQHF. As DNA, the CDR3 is TGTGCCAGCCGGGGGGCTAGCAATCAGCCCCAGCATTTT.

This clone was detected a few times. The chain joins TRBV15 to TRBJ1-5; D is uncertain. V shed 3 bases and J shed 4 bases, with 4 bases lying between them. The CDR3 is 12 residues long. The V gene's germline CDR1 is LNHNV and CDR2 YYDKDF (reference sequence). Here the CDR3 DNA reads TGTGCCACCAGCAGGTTTAATCAGCCCCAGCATTTT. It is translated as CATSRFNQPQHF.

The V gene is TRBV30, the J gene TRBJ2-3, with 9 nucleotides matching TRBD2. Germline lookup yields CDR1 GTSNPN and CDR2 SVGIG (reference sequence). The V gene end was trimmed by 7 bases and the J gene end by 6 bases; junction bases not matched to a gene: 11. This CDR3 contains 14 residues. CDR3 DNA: TGTGCCTCCAGTAGCGGGAGTAGGGGTGATACGCAGTATTTT. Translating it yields CASSSGSRGDTQYF. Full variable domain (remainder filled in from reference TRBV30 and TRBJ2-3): SQTIHQWPATLVQPVGSPLSLECTVEGTSNPNLYWYRQAAGRGLQLLFYSVGIGQISSEVPQNLSASRPQDRQFILSSKKLLLSDSGFYLCASSSGSRGDTQYFGPGTRLTVL.

In DNA, the CDR3 is TGTGCCAGCAGCACACAGGGAGGACAGGGGAAAACCGTAGCCAAAAACATTCAGTACTTC. This gives the protein CASSTQGGQGKTVAKNIQYF. The chain recombines TRBV21-1 with TRBJ2-4; the table's TRBD1 call for D was not verified on the DNA. TRBV21-1 is a pseudogene locus. The CDR3 consists of 20 residues.

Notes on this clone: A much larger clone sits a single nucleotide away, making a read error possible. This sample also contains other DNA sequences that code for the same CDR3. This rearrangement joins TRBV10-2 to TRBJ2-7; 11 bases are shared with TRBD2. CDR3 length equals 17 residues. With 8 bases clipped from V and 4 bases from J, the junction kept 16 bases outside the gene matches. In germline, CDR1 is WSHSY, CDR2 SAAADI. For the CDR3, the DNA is TGCGCCAGCGACCAATCTAGCGGGGGGACCTCCGGTTACGAGCAGTACTTC. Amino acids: CASDQSSGGTSGYEQYF.